These 6 T cell receptor beta chains were all obtained from the same sample, sequenced in a study of radiation and T cells in renal cell carcinoma. The sample's time point: baseline pretreatment blood. Sample treatment: 15 Gy SBRT to primary tumor, nephrectomy 4 weeks later. Generated by immunoSEQ multiplex PCR, the TCRdb table keeps only in-frame clones and is missing some. The table has about 95,000 clones, 86% seen once. Sequenced here: blood, sampled from a patient whose treatment included radiotherapy and nephrectomy. All receptors come from a man over 45 with renal cell carcinoma.

V usage is TRBV10-3 and J usage is TRBJ2-7, with D unresolved. The germline CDR1 and CDR2 sequences are ENHRY and SYGVKD. The CDR3 extends over 14 amino acids. Trimming removed 4 bases from V and 3 bases from J, with 13 bases in between. The CDR3 sequence: CAISVTKQGYEQYF. The CDR3 nucleotides read TGTGCCATCAGTGTGACAAAACAAGGCTACGAGCAGTACTTC.

V gene TRBV5-6 combines with J gene TRBJ1-5, with D possibly TRBD1 on 6 matching bases. The germline V and J ends were trimmed by 0 bases and 1 base, with 11 bases remaining between them. This CDR3 contains 16 residues. The germline CDR1 and CDR2 sequences are SGHDT and YYEEEE. The CDR3 sequence: CASSLGGARSNQPQHF. DNA for the CDR3: TGTGCCAGCAGCTTGGGGGGGGCACGGAGCAATCAGCCCCAGCATTTT.

The chain carries TRBV27 and TRBJ2-7; the D gene is possibly TRBD1 (5 bases). The CDR3 totals 13 residues. Looked up from germline, CDR1 is MNHEY and CDR2 is SMNVEV (reference sequence). The V end lost 5 bases, the J end lost 3 bases, and 11 bases lay between the germline ends. In DNA form, the CDR3 reads TGTGCCAGCAGTCGACAAGACAGCTACGAGCAGTACTTC. Amino acids: CASSRQDSYEQYF.

This chain links TRBV7-2 with TRBJ2-2; D is unresolved. The CDR3 has 13 residues. The germline CDR1 and CDR2 sequences are SGHTA and FQGNSA. V was trimmed by 2 bases and J by 4 bases, leaving 5 bases between them. CDR3 residues: CASSLSLTGELFF. The CDR3 bases are TGTGCCAGCAGCTTATCCCTCACCGGGGAGCTGTTTTTT. Based on the CDR3 plus reference TRBV7-2 and TRBJ2-2, the full variable domain is GAGVSQSPSNKVTEKGKDVELRCDPISGHTALYWYRQSLGQGLEFLIYFQGNSAPDKSGLPSDRFSAERTGGSVSTLTIQRTQQEDSAVYLCASSLSLTGELFFGEGSRLTVL.

The rearrangement links TRBV7-8 to TRBJ1-5, with TRBD1 as a possible D gene (5 bases). The germline CDR1 and CDR2 sequences are SGHVS and FQNEAQ. V lost 1 base, J lost 2 bases, and 9 bases lay in between. CDR3 length: 15 amino acids. CDR3 protein: CASSLGGDGNQPQHF. Here the CDR3 DNA reads TGTGCCAGCAGCTTAGGAGGGGATGGCAATCAGCCCCAGCATTTT.

This clone was detected once. Other DNA sequences in the sample encode the same CDR3. The genes are TRBV5-1 and TRBJ2-5; D not resolved. The V gene's germline CDR1 is SGHRS and CDR2 YFSETQ. V dropped 0 bases and J dropped 1 base, with 4 bases sitting between them. The CDR3 contains 13 residues. The CDR3 nucleotides are TGCGCCAGCAGCTTGGGACCCCAAGAGACCCAGTACTTC. Translated: CASSLGPQETQYF.